The rows below give T cell receptor beta chains drawn from one sample of a study of control samples from healthy donors and cancer patients. The assay was immunoSEQ multiplex PCR, and TCRdb's table has in-frame clones only and misses some. The sample table includes 150,000 to 200,000 clones. Sequencing was carried out using blood. Every receptor here comes from a woman aged 25 to 45 in good health. Both conserved end residues are part of each CDR3. A D gene is named only where the DNA matches it firmly.

D gene: TRBD1; CDR3 length: 14; J gene: TRBJ1-2; V gene: TRBV6-5; CDR3 protein: CASSHRGRNYGYTF; CDR3 DNA: TGTGCCAGCAGCCACAGGGGGCGCAACTATGGCTACACCTTC
D gene: .; CDR3 length: 14; J gene: TRBJ2-3; V gene: TRBV5-6; CDR3 protein: CASSPTFSTDTQYF; CDR3 DNA: TGTGCCAGCAGCCCGACTTTTAGCACAGATACGCAGTATTTT
D gene: .; CDR3 length: 14; J gene: TRBJ1-2; V gene: TRBV27; CDR3 protein: CASSLYPAIYGYTF; CDR3 DNA: TGTGCCAGCAGTTTATATCCCGCCATCTATGGCTACACCTTC
D gene: .; CDR3 length: 11; J gene: TRBJ1-5; V gene: TRBV28; CDR3 protein: CATRGDQPQHF; CDR3 DNA: TGTGCCACGAGGGGGGATCAGCCCCAGCATTTT
D gene: .; CDR3 length: 13; J gene: TRBJ1-4; V gene: TRBV7-9; CDR3 protein: CASSFGTNEKLFF; CDR3 DNA: TGTGCCAGCAGCTTCGGGACTAATGAAAAACTGTTTTTT
D gene: TRBD1; CDR3 length: 14; J gene: TRBJ2-7; V gene: TRBV14; CDR3 protein: CASSLGQASYEQYF; CDR3 DNA: TGTGCCAGCAGCCTTGGACAGGCGTCCTACGAGCAGTACTTC
D gene: TRBD1; CDR3 length: 13; J gene: TRBJ1-2; V gene: TRBV19; CDR3 protein: CASQGQGSYGYTF; CDR3 DNA: TGTGCCAGCCAGGGACAGGGATCCTATGGCTACACCTTC
D gene: .; CDR3 length: 13; J gene: TRBJ1-6; V gene: TRBV15; CDR3 protein: CATRGNGNSPLHF; CDR3 DNA: TGTGCCACCAGGGGTAACGGGAATTCACCCCTCCACTTT
D gene: .; CDR3 length: 14; J gene: TRBJ1-2; V gene: TRBV6-5; CDR3 protein: CASSSSSGVFGYTF; CDR3 DNA: TGTGCCAGCAGTTCCTCCTCGGGGGTCTTTGGCTACACCTTC
D gene: .; CDR3 length: 15; J gene: TRBJ1-6; V gene: TRBV6-6; CDR3 protein: CASSYRALHNSPLHF; CDR3 DNA: TGTGCCAGCAGTTATAGGGCACTTCATAATTCACCCCTCCACTTT
D gene: .; CDR3 length: 12; J gene: TRBJ1-1; V gene: TRBV5-6; CDR3 protein: CASSLITTEAFF; CDR3 DNA: TGTGCCAGCAGCTTGATCACCACTGAAGCTTTCTTT
D gene: .; CDR3 length: 16; J gene: TRBJ1-6; V gene: TRBV5-1; CDR3 protein: CASSPFEGRLGSPLHF; CDR3 DNA: TGCGCCAGCAGCCCCTTCGAGGGGCGATTGGGGTCACCCCTCCACTTT
D gene: .; CDR3 length: 15; J gene: TRBJ1-4; V gene: TRBV5-8; CDR3 protein: CASSLGSPAGEKLFF; CDR3 DNA: TGTGCCAGCAGCTTGGGATCTCCGGCGGGGGAAAAACTGTTTTTT
D gene: TRBD1; CDR3 length: 16; J gene: TRBJ2-7; V gene: TRBV6-6; CDR3 protein: CASSYSYRGAPGEQYF; CDR3 DNA: TGTGCCAGCAGTTACAGCTACAGGGGGGCGCCGGGTGAGCAGTACTTC
D gene: .; CDR3 length: 15; J gene: TRBJ2-6; V gene: TRBV9; CDR3 protein: CASSVHISGANVLTF; CDR3 DNA: TGTGCCAGCAGCGTACATATCTCTGGGGCCAACGTCCTGACTTTC
D gene: .; CDR3 length: 12; J gene: TRBJ1-2; V gene: TRBV7-9; CDR3 protein: CASSPKGYGYTF; CDR3 DNA: TGTGCCAGCAGCCCCAAGGGCTATGGCTACACCTTC
D gene: .; CDR3 length: 13; J gene: TRBJ1-5; V gene: TRBV6-5; CDR3 protein: CASAPGMGQPQHF; CDR3 DNA: TGTGCCAGCGCCCCCGGAATGGGCCAGCCCCAGCATTTT
D gene: .; CDR3 length: 17; J gene: TRBJ1-2; V gene: TRBV4-2; CDR3 protein: CASSPSEAAILNYGYTF; CDR3 DNA: TGTGCCAGCAGCCCATCCGAGGCAGCCATCCTTAACTATGGCTACACCTTC
D gene: TRBD1; CDR3 length: 14; J gene: TRBJ1-1; V gene: TRBV7-3; CDR3 protein: CASSRTGGNTEAFF; CDR3 DNA: TGTGCCAGCAGCCGGACAGGGGGGAACACTGAAGCTTTCTTT
D gene: .; CDR3 length: 15; J gene: TRBJ1-1; V gene: TRBV5-1; CDR3 protein: CASSLAFGENTEAFF; CDR3 DNA: TGCGCCAGCAGCTTGGCCTTTGGGGAGAACACTGAAGCTTTCTTT
D gene: .; CDR3 length: 13; J gene: TRBJ2-1; V gene: TRBV4-1; CDR3 protein: CASSQVGYNEQFF; CDR3 DNA: TGCGCCAGCAGCCAAGTAGGATACAATGAGCAGTTCTTC
D gene: .; CDR3 length: 16; J gene: TRBJ1-5; V gene: TRBV27; CDR3 protein: CASSITWGGRNQPQHF; CDR3 DNA: TGTGCCAGCAGCATAACTTGGGGGGGTAGGAATCAGCCCCAGCATTTT
D gene: .; CDR3 length: 14; J gene: TRBJ1-2; V gene: TRBV10-3; CDR3 protein: CAISEMDTLYGYTF; CDR3 DNA: TGTGCCATCAGTGAGATGGACACTCTCTATGGCTACACCTTC
D gene: .; CDR3 length: 15; J gene: TRBJ1-1; V gene: TRBV6-6; CDR3 protein: CASTYTGWGNTEAFF; CDR3 DNA: TGTGCCAGCACCTATACAGGGTGGGGGAACACTGAAGCTTTCTTT
D gene: .; CDR3 length: 14; J gene: TRBJ1-5; V gene: TRBV2; CDR3 protein: CASSEALGHQPQHF; CDR3 DNA: TGTGCCAGCAGTGAAGCTTTAGGGCATCAGCCCCAGCATTTT
D gene: .; CDR3 length: 12; J gene: TRBJ1-2; V gene: TRBV6-5; CDR3 protein: CASRTTNYGYTF; CDR3 DNA: TGTGCCAGCAGGACGACTAACTATGGCTACACCTTC
D gene: .; CDR3 length: 13; J gene: TRBJ2-1; V gene: TRBV27; CDR3 protein: CASSPPNRNEQFF; CDR3 DNA: TGTGCCAGCAGTCCTCCCAATAGGAACGAGCAGTTCTTC
D gene: .; CDR3 length: 15; J gene: TRBJ2-1; V gene: TRBV28; CDR3 protein: CASSFRLTNNNEQFF; CDR3 DNA: TGTGCCAGCAGTTTTAGACTGACGAATAACAATGAGCAGTTCTTC
D gene: .; CDR3 length: 16; J gene: TRBJ1-1; V gene: TRBV29-1; CDR3 protein: CSVEEWAADGNTEAFF; CDR3 DNA: TGCAGCGTTGAGGAATGGGCAGCCGATGGGAACACTGAAGCTTTCTTT
D gene: .; CDR3 length: 16; J gene: TRBJ1-1; V gene: TRBV4-1; CDR3 protein: CASSQDGLGVGTEAFF; CDR3 DNA: TGCGCCAGCAGCCAAGATGGGCTAGGGGTAGGCACTGAAGCTTTCTTT
D gene: .; CDR3 length: 15; J gene: TRBJ2-7; V gene: TRBV7-2; CDR3 protein: CASSLGLAGSHEQYF; CDR3 DNA: TGTGCCAGCAGCTTAGGGTTGGCAGGGAGCCACGAGCAGTACTTC
D gene: .; CDR3 length: 15; J gene: TRBJ1-6; V gene: TRBV19; CDR3 protein: CASSYTNGRNSPLHF; CDR3 DNA: TGTGCCAGTAGTTATACAAATGGCCGAAATTCACCCCTCCACTTT
D gene: .; CDR3 length: 15; J gene: TRBJ1-5; V gene: TRBV6-5; CDR3 protein: CASSLDSPRGQPQHF; CDR3 DNA: TGTGCCAGCAGTCTGGACAGTCCAAGGGGTCAGCCCCAGCATTTT
D gene: .; CDR3 length: 13; J gene: TRBJ2-1; V gene: TRBV19; CDR3 protein: CASSVGLNNEQFF; CDR3 DNA: TGTGCCAGTAGTGTCGGACTAAACAATGAGCAGTTCTTC
D gene: TRBD2; CDR3 length: 17; J gene: TRBJ2-7; V gene: TRBV5-1; CDR3 protein: CASSLVSGGADNYEQYF; CDR3 DNA: TGCGCCAGCAGCTTGGTTTCCGGGGGGGCAGATAACTACGAGCAGTACTTC
D gene: .; CDR3 length: 17; J gene: TRBJ2-2; V gene: TRBV18; CDR3 protein: CASSPSMRGGNTGELFF; CDR3 DNA: TGTGCCAGCTCACCATCGATGAGGGGCGGGAACACCGGGGAGCTGTTTTTT
D gene: .; CDR3 length: 13; J gene: TRBJ1-1; V gene: TRBV3-1/TRBV3-2; CDR3 protein: CATRGSRNTEAFF; CDR3 DNA: TGTGCCACCCGTGGCAGCAGGAACACTGAAGCTTTCTTT
D gene: .; CDR3 length: 15; J gene: TRBJ2-7; V gene: TRBV3-1/TRBV3-2; CDR3 protein: CASSHGWGSRSEQYF; CDR3 DNA: TGTGCCAGCAGCCATGGATGGGGTTCCAGGTCGGAGCAGTACTTC
D gene: TRBD2; CDR3 length: 15; J gene: TRBJ2-7; V gene: TRBV7-9; CDR3 protein: CASSRQRGPVYEQYF; CDR3 DNA: TGTGCCAGCAGTCGCCAGCGGGGGCCAGTCTACGAGCAGTACTTC
D gene: TRBD1; CDR3 length: 15; J gene: TRBJ1-2; V gene: TRBV28; CDR3 protein: CASSLTGTGGYGYTF; CDR3 DNA: TGTGCCAGCAGTTTAACTGGGACAGGGGGTTATGGCTACACCTTC
D gene: .; CDR3 length: 13; J gene: TRBJ1-2; V gene: TRBV19; CDR3 protein: CASKPGAGYGYTF; CDR3 DNA: TGTGCCAGTAAGCCGGGGGCCGGCTATGGCTACACCTTC
D gene: TRBD2; CDR3 length: 18; J gene: TRBJ2-5; V gene: TRBV9; CDR3 protein: CASSVAGAGGLYQETQYF; CDR3 DNA: TGTGCCAGCAGCGTAGCGGGGGCGGGGGGGCTGTACCAAGAGACCCAGTACTTC
D gene: TRBD2; CDR3 length: 16; J gene: TRBJ2-1; V gene: TRBV6-2/TRBV6-3; CDR3 protein: CASSPGGARGTGEQFF; CDR3 DNA: TGTGCCAGCAGCCCCGGGGGGGCAAGGGGGACCGGGGAGCAGTTCTTC
D gene: TRBD1; CDR3 length: 15; J gene: TRBJ2-7; V gene: TRBV7-6; CDR3 protein: CASSQPTGGGYEQYF; CDR3 DNA: TGTGCCAGCAGCCAACCGACAGGGGGCGGGTACGAGCAGTACTTC
D gene: .; CDR3 length: 12; J gene: TRBJ2-3; V gene: TRBV7-2; CDR3 protein: CASSRLERTQYF; CDR3 DNA: TGTGCCAGCAGCCGCCTTGAAAGGACGCAGTATTTT
D gene: .; CDR3 length: 10; J gene: TRBJ1-1; V gene: TRBV12-3/TRBV12-4; CDR3 protein: CASRGPKAFF; CDR3 DNA: TGTGCCAGCAGGGGCCCAAAAGCTTTCTTT
D gene: .; CDR3 length: 12; J gene: TRBJ1-1; V gene: TRBV29-1; CDR3 protein: CSVGQMNTEAFF; CDR3 DNA: TGCAGCGTCGGGCAGATGAACACTGAAGCTTTCTTT
D gene: .; CDR3 length: 17; J gene: TRBJ2-4; V gene: TRBV6-1; CDR3 protein: CASSEFTGRLAKNIQYF; CDR3 DNA: TGTGCCAGCAGTGAGTTTACGGGCCGACTAGCCAAAAACATTCAGTACTTC
D gene: .; CDR3 length: 12; J gene: TRBJ1-2; V gene: TRBV6-6; CDR3 protein: CASSLQVYGYTF; CDR3 DNA: TGTGCCAGCAGTTTACAGGTTTATGGCTACACCTTC
D gene: .; CDR3 length: 14; J gene: TRBJ1-1; V gene: TRBV3-1/TRBV3-2; CDR3 protein: CASSHLRGGTEAFF; CDR3 DNA: TGTGCCAGCAGCCACCTCCGGGGTGGCACTGAAGCTTTCTTT
D gene: .; CDR3 length: 15; J gene: TRBJ1-1; V gene: TRBV18; CDR3 protein: CASSPPGHRNTEAFF; CDR3 DNA: TGTGCCAGCTCCCCTCCGGGACACCGGAACACTGAAGCTTTCTTT